The present entry profiles one TCR beta chain with its context. Its antigen is as yet unknown. The table came from immunoSEQ multiplex PCR; TCRdb's copy has only in-frame clones and leaves some out. The sample contains 2,000 or so clones, roughly 22% of which appear only once. The data originate from a study of T cells in localized non-small cell lung cancer. Study results and caveats: Exceeding tumor, uninvolved adjacent lung had the highest T cell clonality. Turning up in adjacent lung were a median approximately 50 of the top 100 tumor clones.

Germline V gene data show CDR1 as MDHEN and CDR2 as SYDVKM. The CDR3 runs to 14 residues. The ends were cut back, 3 bases at V and 6 bases at J, with 11 bases in the middle. Material: lung tumor tissue, obtained before any cancer treatment. The TCR comes from a man aged 35 to 69 with stage II lung adenocarcinoma. The chain has TRBV28 and TRBJ2-2; D is perhaps TRBD2 (5 bases). The chain's CDR3 is CASSFPGWAGELFF. In DNA form, the CDR3 reads TGTGCCAGCAGTTTTCCGGGGTGGGCCGGGGAGCTGTTTTTT.